The 17 T cell receptor beta chains below come from one sample, sequenced in a study of STAT5B mutations in CD4+ large granular lymphocyte leukemia. Data came from immunoSEQ multiplex PCR; TCRdb stores just in-frame clones and leaves some out. The sample includes 20,000 to 25,000 clones, around three quarters seen only once; the top ten take 0.42%. Sequencing was performed on CD4+ T cells from blood buffy coats. These receptors were collected from a human donor in good health.

The chain is built from TRBV10-3 and TRBJ2-2; 11 bases match TRBD2. The CDR3 consists of 19 residues. CDR1 and CDR2 from the germline V gene are ENHRY and SYGVKD. The V and J ends lost 4 bases and 2 bases, in that order; junction bases with no gene match: 12. CDR3 in amino acids: CAISAALAGDLRNTGELFF. The DNA of the CDR3 is TGTGCCATCAGTGCTGCACTAGCGGGAGACCTTCGAAACACCGGGGAGCTGTTTTTT.

The table lists this clone with a few counts. The CDR3 nucleotides are TGCGCCAGCAGTGAGGCAGGGGGAAACACCGGGGAGCTGTTTTTT. Translated, it gives CASSEAGGNTGELFF. This chain connects TRBV10-1 to TRBJ2-2, with TRBD1 identical over 7 bases. Germline lookup yields CDR1 WNHNN and CDR2 SYGVQD (reference sequence). The CDR3 is 15 residues long. The V gene end was trimmed by 2 bases and the J gene end by 2 bases; junction bases not matched to a gene: 2.

Comments on this clone: Relative to the germline gene, one junction end is altered; a read error may explain this. The chain employs TRBV6-1 and TRBJ2-7, with D perhaps given as TRBD1 or TRBD2 (5 bases each). CDR3 size: 13 residues. Per germline, CDR1 MNHNS and CDR2 SASEGT. CDR3 residues: CASSGPGTYGQYF. Written as DNA, the CDR3 is TGTGCCAGCAGTGGACCCGGGACCTACGGGCAGTACTTC.

The chain recombines TRBV7-8 with TRBJ2-3; TRBD1 aligns across 12 bases. Germline lookup yields CDR1 SGHVS and CDR2 FQNEAQ. This CDR3 region has 15 residues. Trimming cost V 5 bases and J 4 bases; bases outside gene matches: 4. The CDR3: CASSKGQGAADTQYF. CDR3 nucleotides: TGTGCCAGCAGCAAGGGACAGGGGGCAGCAGATACGCAGTATTTT.

The chain couples TRBV18 to TRBJ1-1, with 10 bases aligning to TRBD1. This CDR3 region has 14 residues. Looked up from germline, CDR1 is KGHSH and CDR2 is LQKENI. J gave up 3 bases and V 3 bases, and 1 base lay outside the gene matches. The DNA of the CDR3 is TGTGCCAGCTCACCCGACAGGGGGCACACTGAAGCTTTCTTT. Encoded protein: CASSPDRGHTEAFF. Variable domain in full (rest from reference TRBV18 and TRBJ1-1): NAGVMQNPRHLVRRRGQEARLRCSPMKGHSHVYWYRQLPEEGLKFMVYLQKENIIDESGMPKERFSAEFPKEGPSILRIQQVVRGDSAAYFCASSPDRGHTEAFFGQGTRLTVV.

The V and J genes are TRBV2 and TRBJ1-2; 8 nucleotides match TRBD1. The CDR3 consists of 15 residues. Unmatched junction bases numbered 10, after V lost 6 bases and J lost 4 bases. CDR1 SNHLY and CDR2 FYNNEI come from the germline V gene. CDR3 amino acids: CASSLGQGASYGYTF. The CDR3 DNA follows: TGTGCCAGCAGCCTTGGCCAGGGGGCTAGCTATGGCTACACCTTC.

The DNA of the CDR3 is TGTGCCAGCGGCCAGGGGGCTGGCGGGGAGCTGTTTTTT. Translated, it gives CASGQGAGGELFF. The V gene is TRBV7-9, the J gene TRBJ2-2; 8 nucleotides line up with TRBD1. This CDR3 has 13 residues. V gave up 8 bases and J gave up 7 bases; unmatched junction bases: 6. Germline values: CDR1 SEHNR, CDR2 FQNEAQ (reference sequence).

The chain carries TRBV7-8 and TRBJ1-1; no clear D gene. The CDR3 spans 14 residues. CDR1 is SGHVS and CDR2 is FQNEAQ in the germline V gene. V gave up 1 base and J gave up 1 base, with 7 bases separating them. The CDR3 protein is CASSLVAPNTEAFF. CDR3 DNA: TGTGCCAGCAGCTTAGTGGCACCGAACACTGAAGCTTTCTTT.

V and J are TRBV5-6 and TRBJ2-1; 7 bases match TRBD1. CDR1 SGHDT and CDR2 YYEEEE come from the germline V gene. The CDR3 is 16 amino acids. V was pared by 0 bases and J by 0 bases, with 3 bases of the junction left unmatched. DNA of the CDR3: TGTGCCAGCAGCTTGGTAGCAGGGGGCTCCTACAATGAGCAGTTCTTC. Its protein product is CASSLVAGGSYNEQFF.

This chain links TRBV19 with TRBJ2-3; D is unclear. The germline V gene has CDR1 LNHDA and CDR2 SQIVND (reference sequence). V was cut by 7 bases and J by 2 bases, with 13 bases left in between. CDR3 length: 14 amino acids. CDR3: CASTPGDTTDTQYF. The CDR3 DNA is TGTGCCAGTACCCCAGGCGACACCACAGATACGCAGTATTTT. Together with reference TRBV19 and TRBJ2-3, the CDR3 gives the full variable domain: DGGITQSPKYLFRKEGQNVTLSCEQNLNHDAMYWYRQDPGQGLRLIYYSQIVNDFQKGDIAEGYSVSREKKESFPLTVTSAQKNPTAFYLCASTPGDTTDTQYFGPGTRLTVL.

This sequence joins TRBV5-6 and TRBJ2-2; 7 bases fit TRBD2. The CDR3 has 15 residues. Germline V CDR1 and CDR2: SGHDT, YYEEEE. J gave up 3 bases and V 2 bases, and 4 bases lay outside the gene matches. CDR3 in amino acids: CASSFQGGYTGELFF. In DNA, the CDR3 is TGTGCCAGCAGCTTTCAGGGAGGGTACACCGGGGAGCTGTTTTTT.

This clone was seen a handful of times. The chain couples TRBV5-1 to TRBJ2-5, with 9 bases matching TRBD2. Germline CDR1 and CDR2: SGHRS and YFSETQ. The CDR3 totals 19 residues. The J segment lost 5 bases and the V segment lost 6 bases, leaving 23 bases of the junction unmatched. The CDR3 nucleotides are TGCGCCAGCACCATTGGTGGATTAGCGGGAGTTGGTAGTGCGGAGACCCAGTACTTC. It codes for CASTIGGLAGVGSAETQYF.

The chain uses TRBV11-3 and TRBJ2-1, with 8 nucleotides matching TRBD2. The germline CDR1 and CDR2 sequences are SGHNT and YENEEA. This CDR3 comprises 14 residues. V lost 3 bases and J lost 12; bases outside the gene matches: 10. The CDR3 spells CASSLVSGIFAQFF. The CDR3 DNA follows: TGTGCCAGCAGCTTGGTTAGCGGGATTTTTGCGCAGTTCTTC.

The chain combines TRBV11-2 with TRBJ2-3; D remains unclear. Trimming removed 1 base from V and 1 base from J, with 9 bases in between. From germline, CDR1 is SGHAT and CDR2 FQNNGV. The CDR3 has 15 amino acids. The CDR3 sequence: CASSLGTVGTDTQYF. CDR3 in DNA: TGTGCCAGCAGCTTAGGGACGGTGGGCACAGATACGCAGTATTTT.

The rearrangement uses TRBV5-5 and TRBJ1-5; TRBD1 agrees at 7 bases. This CDR3 is 16 amino acids long. V lost 3 bases and J lost 2; bases outside the gene matches: 8. Germline values: CDR1 SGHKS, CDR2 YYEKEE (reference sequence). The CDR3 reads CASSSTDRVGNQPQHF. DNA for the CDR3: TGTGCCAGCAGCTCGACTGACAGGGTTGGCAATCAGCCCCAGCATTTT.

V is TRBV7-6 and J is TRBJ2-3, with 11 bases identical to TRBD2. CDR3 length equals 16 residues. Germline CDR1 SGHVS, CDR2 FNYEAQ. The J segment lost 3 bases and the V segment lost 1 base, leaving 3 bases of the junction unmatched. The CDR3 DNA sequence: TGTGCCAGCAGCTTAGATCCTAGCGGGAGGACAGATACGCAGTATTTT. Amino acid sequence: CASSLDPSGRTDTQYF.

This clone was seen a handful of times. The gene calls are TRBV29-1 and TRBJ1-1, with a weak D call TRBD1 (6 bases). V shed 7 bases and J shed 1 base, with 7 bases lying between them. The CDR3 length is 11 residues. The germline V gene encodes CDR1 SQVTM and CDR2 ANQGSEA. Here the CDR3 reads CSGGQNTEAFF. For the CDR3, the DNA is TGCAGCGGGGGACAGAACACTGAAGCTTTCTTT.